What follows is one T cell receptor beta chain and its context. In germline, CDR1 is MNHEY, CDR2 SVGAGI. J gave up 8 bases and V 6 bases, and 9 bases lay outside the gene matches. The CDR3 runs to 14 residues. This record comes from a study of blood T cell repertoires in COVID-19. The data were produced by immunoSEQ multiplex PCR, yet TCRdb's version contains in-frame clones alone and is incomplete. This table has roughly 380,000 clones, roughly 86% appearing once. The sequence was obtained from a woman in her twenties or thirties who had been exposed to COVID-19. The sample taken for sequencing was PBMCs or T cells enriched from blood (not recorded which). The V and J genes are TRBV6-5 and TRBJ2-1; 8 nucleotides align to TRBD1. CDR3 amino acids: CASRTGTGLHEQFF. As DNA, the CDR3 is TGTGCCAGCAGAACCGGGACAGGACTTCATGAGCAGTTCTTC.